Following are 13 T cell receptor beta chains from one sample sequenced in a study of T cell responses to AZD1222 COVID-19 vaccine. TCRdb's table, derived via immunoSEQ multiplex PCR, lists solely in-frame clones and lacks some. The table has fewer than 200,000 clones, approximately 92% seen once. The source was peripheral blood, collected on day 0 of AZD1222 vaccination. These receptor sequences come from an adult in good health.

The chain combines TRBV3-1 (or the pseudogene TRBV3-2) with TRBJ2-2; maybe TRBD1 (6 bases). The V gene's germline CDR1 is LGHDT and CDR2 YNNKEL (reference sequence). The V end lost 4 bases, the J end lost 6 bases, and 18 bases lay between the germline ends. CDR3 size: 16 residues. CDR3 in amino acids: CASSPLQGITAGELFF. Written as DNA, the CDR3 is TGTGCCAGCAGCCCCTTACAGGGAATTACTGCCGGGGAGCTGTTTTTT.

This clone showed up just once. J is TRBJ1-5 and V is TRBV6-6, with D uncertain. With 2 bases removed from V and 3 bases from J, the gap between germline ends came to 11 bases. The germline V gene has CDR1 MNHNY and CDR2 SVGAGI (reference sequence). The CDR3 covers 15 residues. The DNA of the CDR3 is TGTGCCAGCAGTTACGTTTCGGGTAACAATCAGCCCCAGCATTTT. Protein product: CASSYVSGNNQPQHF.

The chain links TRBV19 to TRBJ1-1; TRBD1 is a possible D gene (5 bases). Germline CDR1 is LNHDA and CDR2 is SQIVND (reference sequence). This CDR3 has 14 amino acids. The V end lost 2 bases, the J end lost 7 bases, and 14 bases lay between the germline ends. CDR3 loop: CASSIISGQGEAFF. The CDR3 DNA reads as TGTGCCAGTAGTATAATTTCGGGGCAGGGTGAAGCTTTCTTT.

J is TRBJ1-1 and V is TRBV30, with D tentatively TRBD1 (6 bases). With 1 base removed from V and 1 base from J, the gap between germline ends came to 10 bases. The CDR3 contains 14 residues. Per the germline V gene, CDR1 is GTSNPN and CDR2 is SVGIG (reference sequence). For the CDR3, the DNA is TGTGCCTGGAGTGCTACAGGGTCGAACACTGAAGCTTTCTTT. Its translation: CAWSATGSNTEAFF.

This clone was seen only once. The chain links TRBV28 to TRBJ2-1; 9 nucleotides agree with TRBD1. CDR1 is MDHEN, CDR2 SYDVKM, per germline. The CDR3 totals 14 residues. J gave up 0 bases and V 7 bases, and 1 base lay outside the gene matches. The chain's CDR3 is CASMTGGSYNEQFF. In nucleotides, the CDR3 is TGTGCCAGCATGACAGGGGGCTCCTACAATGAGCAGTTCTTC.

This chain uses TRBV6-1 with TRBJ2-7; 7 bases line up with TRBD1. The length of the CDR3 is 15 residues. The germline V gene has CDR1 MNHNS and CDR2 SASEGT. Unmatched junction bases numbered 9, after V lost 1 base and J lost 6 bases. The CDR3 DNA is TGTGCCAGCAGTGAAGACAGGGGAGTATCGGGCGAGCAGTACTTC. Translation gives CASSEDRGVSGEQYF.

This clone appeared a single time. CDR3: CASSTEGQGYGEQYF. The CDR3 DNA sequence: TGTGCCAGCAGCACTGAGGGACAGGGGTACGGGGAGCAGTACTTC. The V call is TRBV5-4, the J call TRBJ2-7; 10 bases fit TRBD1. This CDR3 spans 15 amino acids. Looked up from germline, CDR1 is SGHNT and CDR2 is YYREEE (reference sequence). V was clipped by 4 bases and J by 7 bases; unmatched bases: 11.

The J gene is TRBJ1-1, the V gene TRBV2; D may be TRBD1 (5 bases). The CDR3 runs to 11 residues. Germline V gene data show CDR1 as SNHLY and CDR2 as FYNNEI. Trimming took off 6 bases at V and 8 bases at J, with 10 bases between the two ends. Here the CDR3 reads CASSQGPEAFF. The CDR3 DNA reads as TGTGCCAGCAGCCAGGGTCCAGAAGCTTTCTTT.

The V call is TRBV9, the J call TRBJ1-1; the D is unclear. V was shortened by 2 bases and J by 4 bases, with 9 bases between the two germline ends. CDR1 SGDLS and CDR2 YYNGEE come from the germline V gene. This CDR3 has 13 residues. The CDR3 loop reads CASSVGVPTEAFF. DNA of the CDR3: TGTGCCAGCAGCGTCGGGGTACCCACTGAAGCTTTCTTT. Combining the CDR3 with reference TRBV9 and TRBJ1-1 gives the whole variable domain DSGVTQTPKHLITATGQRVTLRCSPRSGDLSVYWYQQSLDQGLQFLIQYYNGEERAKGNILERFSAQQFPDLHSELNLSSLELGDSALYFCASSVGVPTEAFFGQGTRLTVV.

The chain links TRBV3-1 (or the pseudogene TRBV3-2) to TRBJ1-1; no definite D call. Germline values: CDR1 LGHDT, CDR2 YNNKEL (reference sequence). Trimming left V 0 bases short and J 6 bases short, with 8 bases between. This CDR3 has 13 residues. The CDR3 region is CASSQDWTAEAFF. The DNA of the CDR3 is TGTGCCAGCAGCCAAGATTGGACTGCTGAAGCTTTCTTT.

The V and J genes are TRBV7-9 and TRBJ1-5; 9 bases align to TRBD1. The J segment lost 6 bases and the V segment lost 4 bases, leaving 4 bases of the junction unmatched. The CDR3 is 14 residues long. In germline, CDR1 is SEHNR, CDR2 FQNEAQ (reference sequence). The CDR3 nucleotides read TGTGCCAGCAGCTCCGGGACAGGGCTTCAGCCCCAGCATTTT. This codes for CASSSGTGLQPQHF.

This chain links TRBV19 with TRBJ2-7, with 12 bases matching TRBD2. Trimming removed 4 bases from V and 4 bases from J; junction bases left unmatched: 5. This CDR3 is built from 15 residues. Germline-derived CDR1 and CDR2 are LNHDA and SQIVND (reference sequence). DNA of the CDR3: TGTGCCAGTAGTACTCTAGCGGGAGGGCCATACGAGCAGTACTTC. As protein: CASSTLAGGPYEQYF. Full variable domain (remainder filled in from reference TRBV19 and TRBJ2-7): DGGITQSPKYLFRKEGQNVTLSCEQNLNHDAMYWYRQDPGQGLRLIYYSQIVNDFQKGDIAEGYSVSREKKESFPLTVTSAQKNPTAFYLCASSTLAGGPYEQYFGPGTRLTVT.

V and J are TRBV4-2 and TRBJ1-2; D is undetermined. The germline V and J ends were trimmed by 4 bases and 0 bases, with 12 bases remaining between them. The CDR3 is made up of 15 amino acids. Germline assignment: CDR1 LGHNA and CDR2 YNFKEQ. The CDR3 DNA reads as TGTGCCAGCAGCCGCTCCGGAGGAGCTAACTATGGCTACACCTTC. This sequence encodes CASSRSGGANYGYTF.